Shown below are 27 T cell receptor beta chains from a single sample sequenced in a study of blood T cell repertoires in COVID-19. Clones were sequenced by immunoSEQ multiplex PCR, and TCRdb holds only the in-frame ones, with some missing. This table holds 250,000 to 350,000 clones, about 86% found once. The sample comprised peripheral blood. The receptors stem from a person aged 70 to 85 with COVID-19, enrolled during active disease.

The chain is built from TRBV24-1 and TRBJ1-5; a possible D gene is TRBD1 (6 bases). The V gene's germline CDR1 is KGHDR and CDR2 SFDVKD. The V end was cut by 7 bases, the J end by 7 bases, with 19 bases between. This CDR3 is built from 15 residues. The CDR3 DNA is TGTGCCACCAGCGCTCGGGGCAGGGGTGAGCAGCCCCAGCATTTT. Translating gives CATSARGRGEQPQHF.

The chain couples TRBV12-3 or TRBV12-4 to TRBJ1-2; tentative D call: TRBD1 (5 bases). V was pared by 8 bases and J by 7 bases, with 17 bases between. The CDR3 has 13 amino acids. The CDR3 is CASRGMGLTGYTF. CDR3 bases: TGTGCCAGCCGAGGAATGGGGCTTACTGGCTACACCTTC.

The V gene is TRBV12-3 or TRBV12-4, the J gene TRBJ1-5; D possibly corresponds to TRBD1 (5 bases). V shed 3 bases and J shed 5 bases, with 8 bases lying between them. The CDR3 has 13 residues. Written as DNA, the CDR3 is TGTGCCAGCAGTTTGACAGCCGATCAGCCCCAGCATTTT. Its protein product is CASSLTADQPQHF.

The chain recombines TRBV27 with TRBJ2-7; 7 bases fit TRBD2. J was trimmed by 7 bases and V by 6 bases; bases with no gene match: 15. The CDR3 has 15 residues. Germline V CDR1 and CDR2: MNHEY, SMNVEV (reference sequence). CDR3 sequence: CASRNYAFGEGEQYF. In DNA form, the CDR3 reads TGTGCCAGCAGGAACTACGCCTTTGGGGAGGGGGAGCAGTACTTC.

This clone appeared once. The chain combines TRBV19 with TRBJ1-5; D is ambiguous. This CDR3 spans 12 amino acids. Germline loops: CDR1 LNHDA, CDR2 SQIVND (reference sequence). The V end lost 0 bases, the J end lost 13 bases, and 10 bases lay between the germline ends. Written as DNA, the CDR3 is TGTGCCAGTAGTATAGAGAGGGCAGAACAGCATTTT. Amino acids: CASSIERAEQHF. The full variable domain, in which reference TRBV19 and TRBJ1-5 provide the parts outside the CDR3, is DGGITQSPKYLFRKEGQNVTLSCEQNLNHDAMYWYRQDPGQGLRLIYYSQIVNDFQKGDIAEGYSVSREKKESFPLTVTSAQKNPTAFYLCASSIERAEQHFGDGTRLSIL.

This rearrangement joins TRBV11-2 to TRBJ2-7, with D possibly TRBD1 on 5 matching bases. The CDR3 loop spans 13 amino acids. The V and J ends lost 5 bases and 2 bases respectively, with 10 bases between them. Germline V gene sequence: CDR1 SGHAT, CDR2 FQNNGV. The CDR3 here is CASSQGPTYEQYF. The CDR3, as DNA: TGTGCCAGCAGCCAGGGCCCTACCTACGAGCAGTACTTC.

The J gene is TRBJ2-3, the V gene TRBV20-1, with 10 bases fitting TRBD1. CDR3 length: 14 amino acids. Trimming at V came to 3 bases and at J to 3 bases, leaving 3 bases not matched to a gene. The germline V gene encodes CDR1 DFQATT and CDR2 SNEGSKA (reference sequence). CDR3 sequence: CSASKGQGTDTQYF. CDR3 in DNA: TGCAGTGCTAGTAAGGGACAGGGGACAGATACGCAGTATTTT.

J is TRBJ2-5 and V is TRBV6-5; a weak D match, TRBD1 (5 bases). Germline V lookup: CDR1 MNHEY, CDR2 SVGAGI. Trimming took 7 bases from V and 6 from J, leaving 12 bases between them. This CDR3 is 12 amino acids long. CDR3 nucleotide sequence: TGTGCCAGCATGGGTACAGGAAAGACCCAGTACTTC. Amino acid sequence: CASMGTGKTQYF.

This chain joins TRBV4-1 and TRBJ2-3; D may be TRBD2 (5 bases). Trimming took off 4 bases at V and 3 bases at J, with 17 bases between the two ends. Germline CDR1 is MGHRA and CDR2 is YSYEKL. The CDR3 has 16 amino acids. CDR3 residues: CASSLMGGSNTDTQYF. The CDR3 DNA reads as TGCGCCAGCAGCCTTATGGGTGGGAGTAATACAGATACGCAGTATTTT.

This clone was detected a few times. The chain couples TRBV28 to TRBJ1-2; TRBD1 aligns across 11 bases. The germline gives CDR1 MDHEN, CDR2 SYDVKM. V dropped 5 bases and J dropped 5; count of bases not matched to a gene: 10. The CDR3 loop spans 16 amino acids. The CDR3 DNA reads as TGTGCCAGCAGTGCACAACGGACAGGGGGCGGGTATGGCTACACCTTC. Its protein product is CASSAQRTGGGYGYTF.

This clone appeared once. This sequence joins TRBV12-3 or TRBV12-4 and TRBJ2-2, with D maybe TRBD2 (6 bases). V was shortened by 4 bases and J by 3 bases, with 6 bases between the two germline ends. The length of the CDR3 is 13 residues. The CDR3 DNA reads as TGTGCCAGCAGTTGGGAGGACACCGGGGAGCTGTTTTTT. Translation: CASSWEDTGELFF.

The chain couples TRBV27 to TRBJ2-7, with 11 nucleotides matching TRBD2. The CDR3 is 16 amino acids. V shed 3 bases and J 4 bases; nucleotides not matched to a gene: 8. Germline lookup yields CDR1 MNHEY and CDR2 SMNVEV (reference sequence). CDR3 sequence reads: CASSFGVAGGVYEQYF. The DNA of the CDR3 is TGTGCCAGCAGTTTCGGGGTAGCGGGGGGGGTATACGAGCAGTACTTC.

The CDR3 DNA reads as TGTGCCAGCAGCTCACAGGGGTTCGGGCAGTACTTC. It translates to CASSSQGFGQYF. V usage is TRBV14 and J usage is TRBJ2-7, with 7 bases matching TRBD1. From germline, CDR1 is SGHDN and CDR2 FVKESK. The CDR3 runs to 12 residues. Losses at the gene ends were 5 bases for V and 9 bases for J; bases not matched to a gene: 7.

The chain links TRBV9 to TRBJ2-1, with D perhaps TRBD2 (5 bases). The CDR3 extends over 15 amino acids. V was cut by 4 bases and J by 6 bases, with 17 bases left in between. Germline V gene sequence: CDR1 SGDLS, CDR2 YYNGEE. This CDR3 reads CASSLNGLLGNEQFF. The CDR3 DNA is TGTGCCAGCAGCCTCAACGGACTCTTAGGCAATGAGCAGTTCTTC.

The CDR3 DNA is TGCAGCGCACGATGGGGGCGCGATGGCTACACCTTC. Translation: CSARWGRDGYTF. V and J are TRBV29-1 and TRBJ1-2; possibly TRBD1 for D (6 bases). V shed 7 bases and J shed 6 bases, with 15 bases lying between them. This CDR3 spans 12 amino acids. Germline V gene data show CDR1 as SQVTM and CDR2 as ANQGSEA.

This chain uses TRBV7-2 with TRBJ2-7; D not resolved. Germline assignment: CDR1 SGHTA and CDR2 FQGNSA. The CDR3 covers 14 residues. Deletions cut 3 bases from V and 0 bases from J, with 9 bases between. The CDR3: CASSLRRNSYEQYF. The CDR3 bases are TGTGCCAGCAGCTTGAGGCGAAACTCCTACGAGCAGTACTTC.

The rearrangement joins TRBV7-2 to TRBJ2-1; 8 nucleotides match TRBD2. The germline V gene has CDR1 SGHTA and CDR2 FQGNSA. The V and J ends lost 0 bases and 4 bases, in that order; junction bases with no gene match: 5. The length of the CDR3 is 16 residues. The CDR3: CASSLATGLEYNEQFF. CDR3 nucleotides: TGTGCCAGCAGCTTAGCAACGGGACTAGAATACAATGAGCAGTTCTTC.

The chain links TRBV7-8 to TRBJ2-2; weak D call: TRBD2 (7 bases). CDR1 is SGHVS and CDR2 is FQNEAQ in the germline V gene. V was clipped by 10 bases and J by 4 bases, with 25 bases between them. This CDR3 comprises 17 residues. The CDR3 DNA is TGTGCCACCACCCGATCGAGGGGGGGCGGGGGCACCGGGGAGCTGTTTTTT. It is translated as CATTRSRGGGGTGELFF. Combining the CDR3 with reference TRBV7-8 and TRBJ2-2 gives the whole variable domain GAGVSQSPRYKVAKRGQDVALRCDPISGHVSLFWYQQALGQGPEFLTYFQNEAQLDKSGLPSDRFFAERPEGSVSTLKIQRTQQEDSAVYLCATTRSRGGGGTGELFFGEGSRLTVL.

CDR3 amino acids: CASSPQTGREQYF. The CDR3, as DNA: TGTGCCAGCAGCCCGCAGACAGGGCGAGAGCAGTACTTC. The chain is built from TRBV7-2 and TRBJ2-7, with TRBD1 identical over 7 bases. The CDR3 contains 13 residues. The germline V gene has CDR1 SGHTA and CDR2 FQGNSA. The V segment lost 5 bases and the J segment 7 bases; nucleotides outside the gene matches: 8.

V usage is TRBV5-1 and J usage is TRBJ1-6; the D is unclear. V was pared by 1 base and J by 10 bases, with 12 bases between. The CDR3 contains 14 residues. The germline V gene has CDR1 SGHRS and CDR2 YFSETQ. CDR3 protein: CASSLSGNQSPLHF. CDR3 nucleotides: TGCGCCAGCAGCTTGAGCGGGAATCAGTCACCCCTCCACTTT.

The chain uses TRBV12-5 and TRBJ2-3; 10 nucleotides match TRBD2. Germline CDR1 is LGHNT and CDR2 is FRNRAP. V shed 6 bases and J 5 bases; nucleotides not matched to a gene: 5. The length of the CDR3 is 14 residues. The CDR3 coding sequence is TGTGCTAGTGGCTTAGCGGGGGGCCTAGATACGCAGTATTTT. This gives the protein CASGLAGGLDTQYF.

This rearrangement joins TRBV9 to TRBJ2-2; TRBD2 agrees at 14 bases. The CDR3 loop spans 19 amino acids. CDR1 and CDR2 from the germline V gene are SGDLS and YYNGEE. The ends lost 4 bases at V and 1 base at J; junction bases unmatched: 9. The CDR3 bases are TGTGCCAGCAGCACACCGGGACTAGCGGGAGTGTTGAACACCGGGGAGCTGTTTTTT. It translates to CASSTPGLAGVLNTGELFF.

The V gene is TRBV28, the J gene TRBJ1-5; weak D call: TRBD1 (5 bases). The germline V gene has CDR1 MDHEN and CDR2 SYDVKM. This CDR3 comprises 14 residues. V dropped 2 bases and J dropped 7 bases, with 12 bases sitting between them. DNA for the CDR3: TGTGCCAGCAGTTTACCCTCAGGGTGGCAGCCCCAGCATTTT. Its protein is CASSLPSGWQPQHF.

CDR3 nucleotides: TGTGCCAGCAGCTTAGGCCCAATGAGGGGGGGGAACAATGAGCAGTTCTTC. Translating gives CASSLGPMRGGNNEQFF. The chain employs TRBV7-2 and TRBJ2-1, with D perhaps matching TRBD2 (7 bases). The CDR3 is made up of 17 amino acids. Germline V gives CDR1 SGHTA, CDR2 FQGNSA. Trimming left V 1 base short and J 5 bases short, with 18 bases between.

J is TRBJ1-3 and V is TRBV3-1 (or the pseudogene TRBV3-2); TRBD1 matches at 9 bases. Trimming cost V 3 bases and J 8 bases; bases outside gene matches: 8. Germline V CDR1 and CDR2: LGHDT, YNNKEL (reference sequence). The CDR3 totals 15 residues. This chain's CDR3 is CASSQGAGQGHTIYF. The CDR3 region has the DNA TGTGCCAGCAGCCAGGGCGCGGGACAGGGACACACCATATATTTT.

The rearrangement joins TRBV18 to TRBJ2-1; 9 nucleotides agree with TRBD2. The CDR3 covers 15 residues. J lost 9 bases, V lost 6 bases, and 12 bases had no gene match. Germline loops: CDR1 KGHSH, CDR2 LQKENI. The CDR3 DNA sequence: TGTGCCAGCTCCTACCCCCCGCGGGGGGGCCGTGAGCAGTTCTTC. Its translation is CASSYPPRGGREQFF.

This chain joins TRBV28 and TRBJ1-5; tentative D call: TRBD1 (6 bases). Trimming shortened V by 6 bases and J by 3 bases, and 15 bases separated the two germline ends. Germline lookup yields CDR1 MDHEN and CDR2 SYDVKM. There are 15 residues in the CDR3. Here the CDR3 reads CASRQTGLANQPQHF. Written as DNA, the CDR3 is TGTGCCAGCAGGCAAACAGGGTTAGCCAATCAGCCCCAGCATTTT.